Shown below are 2 T cell receptor beta chains from a single sample sequenced in a study of blood T cell repertoires in COVID-19. Sequencing was performed with immunoSEQ multiplex PCR; in TCRdb, only in-frame clones are kept and a portion is missing. Found here are 120,000 to 150,000 clones, 70% to 80% of them singletons; the top ten hold roughly 17%. The sample taken for sequencing was peripheral blood. The receptors were sampled from a man in his fifties with acute or convalescent COVID-19.

The gene calls are TRBV2 and TRBJ2-3; TRBD2 agrees at 14 bases. V gave up 6 bases and J gave up 4 bases; unmatched junction bases: 9. The CDR3 loop spans 17 amino acids. Germline-derived CDR1 and CDR2 are SNHLY and FYNNEI. The CDR3 DNA follows: TGTGCCAGCAGACCGACTAGCGGGGGGGCCGGGGCAGATACGCAGTATTTT. The encoded protein is CASRPTSGGAGADTQYF.

This clone has more than one count but fewer than ten. The chain recombines TRBV18 with TRBJ1-5; TRBD1 agrees at 10 bases. The CDR3 is made up of 14 amino acids. With 3 bases clipped from V and 11 bases from J, the junction kept 7 bases outside the gene matches. Germline V gene sequence: CDR1 KGHSH, CDR2 LQKENI. CDR3 in DNA: TGTGCCAGCTCACCCCAGGGACAGGGGATGTCCCAGCATTTT. This sequence encodes CASSPQGQGMSQHF.